A single sample gave rise to the 5 T cell receptor beta chains below, sequenced in a study of CD8 T cells in ankylosing spondylitis. TCRdb independently ran MiXCR on the 5' RACE reads; one entry per CDR3 protein. The sample shows some 150,000 distinct CDR3 sequences, roughly 44% of them seen only once. Specimen: synovial fluid, either unsorted or a sorted T cell fraction (not recorded which). The receptor set was obtained from a male donor with ankylosing spondylitis.

The J gene is TRBJ2-1, the V gene TRBV7-6; the D gene is possibly TRBD2 (5 bases). Germline CDR1 reads SGHVS; CDR2 reads FNYEAQ. The germline V and J ends were trimmed by 5 bases and 3 bases, with 23 bases remaining between them. The length of the CDR3 is 18 residues. Here the CDR3 DNA reads TGTGCCAGCAGCAGACGACCGACCCTAGTGAGGGACTACAATGAGCAGTTCTTC. Residues: CASSRRPTLVRDYNEQFF.

J is TRBJ2-1 and V is TRBV10-3; TRBD2 is a possible D gene (5 bases). In germline, CDR1 is ENHRY, CDR2 SYGVKD. V was cut by 2 bases and J by 0 bases, with 5 bases left in between. The CDR3 has 14 amino acids. CDR3 in DNA: TGTGCCATCAGTGAGGGGAGCTCCTACAATGAGCAGTTCTTC. Translating it yields CAISEGSSYNEQFF.

J is TRBJ1-2 and V is TRBV7-9; possibly TRBD1 for D (6 bases). This CDR3 is 13 amino acids long. Looked up from germline, CDR1 is SEHNR and CDR2 is FQNEAQ (reference sequence). Trimming took 5 bases from V and 7 from J, leaving 14 bases between them. The chain's CDR3 is CASSPRGGPGYTF. The CDR3 DNA reads TGTGCCAGCAGCCCACGGGGGGGGCCTGGCTACACCTTC.

This chain uses TRBV13 with TRBJ2-7, with D perhaps TRBD2 (5 bases). The V and J ends lost 1 base and 0 bases respectively, with 7 bases between them. This CDR3 comprises 14 residues. Germline CDR1 PRHDT, CDR2 FYEKMQ (reference sequence). The CDR3: CASSLDGSSYEQYF. The CDR3 DNA reads TGTGCCAGCAGCTTAGATGGGAGCTCCTACGAGCAGTACTTC.

This clonotype was detected only a few times. The CDR3 DNA sequence: TGTGCCAGCAGTTCCGACAGTCCCTCTCATGGCTACACCTTC. It yields the protein CASSSDSPSHGYTF. The rearrangement joins TRBV6-5 to TRBJ1-2, with D possibly TRBD1 on 5 matching bases. Germline values: CDR1 MNHEY, CDR2 SVGAGI. Deletions cut 4 bases from V and 6 bases from J, with 15 bases between. CDR3 size: 14 residues.